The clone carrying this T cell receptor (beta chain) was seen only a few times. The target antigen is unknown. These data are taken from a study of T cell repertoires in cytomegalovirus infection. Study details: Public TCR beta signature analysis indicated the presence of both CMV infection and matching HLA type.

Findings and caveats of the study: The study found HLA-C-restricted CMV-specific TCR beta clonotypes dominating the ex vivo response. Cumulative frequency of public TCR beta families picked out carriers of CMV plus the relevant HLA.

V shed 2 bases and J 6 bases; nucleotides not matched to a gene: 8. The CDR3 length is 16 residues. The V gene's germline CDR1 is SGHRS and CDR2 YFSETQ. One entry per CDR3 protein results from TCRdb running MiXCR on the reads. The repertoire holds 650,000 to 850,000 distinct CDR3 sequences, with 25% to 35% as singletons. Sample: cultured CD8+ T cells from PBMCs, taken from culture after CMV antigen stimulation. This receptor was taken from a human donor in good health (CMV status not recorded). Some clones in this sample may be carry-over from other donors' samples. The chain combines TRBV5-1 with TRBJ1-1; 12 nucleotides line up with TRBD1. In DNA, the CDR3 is TGCGCCAGCAGCTTCCCTCGGGACAGGGGGCTTTCTGAAGCTTTCTTT. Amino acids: CASSFPRDRGLSEAFF. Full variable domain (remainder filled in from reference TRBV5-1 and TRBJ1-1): KAGVTQTPRYLIKTRGQQVTLSCSPISGHRSVSWYQQTPGQGLQFLFEYFSETQRNKGNFPGRFSGRQFSNSRSEMNVSTLELGDSALYLCASSFPRDRGLSEAFFGQGTRLTVV.